The text below deals with one T cell receptor (beta chain). Its matching antigen is unknown. These data belong to a study of cytomegalovirus exposure and HLA in healthy donors. Study-wide background: There were fewer than 130 million unique TCR beta sequences, drawn from about 190 million T cells, in an earlier analysis. Overall study results and limits: Analyses of presence and absence presupposed an approximately uniform sequencing depth across donors. A later analysis found common viral pathogens apparently linked to several of the most significant clusters.

Researchers ran the PCR with 60 Vbeta and 13 Jbeta primers. Profiled with immunoSEQ multiplex PCR; TCRdb holds only in-frame clones, not every one. The top ten hold roughly 1.9% of the sample, which has around 150,000 clones, roughly two thirds seen once. Germline V gene sequence: CDR1 MRHNA, CDR2 SNTAGT. This CDR3 region has 15 residues. Losses at the gene ends were 2 bases for V and 7 bases for J; bases not matched to a gene: 6. The TCR sequence derives from a male donor in good health and CMV-seronegative. The chain links TRBV6-4 to TRBJ2-2; 8 nucleotides match TRBD2. Material for sequencing was PBMCs. CDR3 region: CASSDGTSGIGELFF. CDR3 DNA: TGTGCCAGCAGTGACGGGACTAGTGGTATCGGGGAGCTGTTTTTT.